This T cell receptor (beta chain) was identified in a study of blood T cell repertoires in COVID-19. Study-level background: The United States, Italy and Spain supplied acute and convalescent COVID-19 samples. Sources were T cells, B-cell-depleted T cells, or PBMCs; the material itself was cDNA or gDNA.

The CDR3 consists of 13 residues. V lost 6 bases and J lost 8, with 16 bases in between. CDR1 and CDR2 from the germline V gene are MNHEY and SVGAGI. Authors' analysis steps: Estimation of nucleated cell counts was performed using reference gene primer amplification. The repertoire was sequenced with immunoSEQ multiplex PCR; TCRdb's copy has only in-frame clones and lacks some. V and J calls and clone size are copied from that table; D and trimming were computed from the DNA. The data hold about 20,000 clones, with about 90% observed a single time. This clonotype was sampled from a man between 70 and 80 years old with active COVID-19. The specimen was peripheral blood. V gene TRBV6-5 combines with J gene TRBJ1-2; possible D gene TRBD1, 5 bases. In DNA form, the CDR3 reads TGTGCCAGCAGGGGACTTCCCTGGGGGGGCTACACCTTC. It is translated as CASRGLPWGGYTF.